This T cell receptor (beta chain) was captured by sequencing in a study of TIL therapy for anti-PD-1-resistant metastatic lung cancer. Time point described: pre-treatment sample, taken before nivolumab and TIL therapy. CDR1 and CDR2 from the germline V gene are LNHDA and SQIVND (reference sequence). This CDR3 comprises 15 residues. The ends were cut back, 7 bases at V and 0 bases at J, with 13 bases in the middle. This was the immunoSEQ v3 assay. The repertoire was sequenced with immunoSEQ multiplex PCR; TCRdb's copy has only in-frame clones and lacks some. This table has more than 55,000 clones, about 81% appearing once.

This TCR derives from a person aged 25-85 years with non-small cell lung cancer. Sample: blood, taken at baseline. V gene TRBV19 combines with J gene TRBJ2-1; TRBD2 might be the D (6 bases). CDR3 sequence: CASKNLAHSYNEQFF. The CDR3 DNA is TGTGCCAGTAAAAATCTAGCGCACTCCTACAATGAGCAGTTCTTC.